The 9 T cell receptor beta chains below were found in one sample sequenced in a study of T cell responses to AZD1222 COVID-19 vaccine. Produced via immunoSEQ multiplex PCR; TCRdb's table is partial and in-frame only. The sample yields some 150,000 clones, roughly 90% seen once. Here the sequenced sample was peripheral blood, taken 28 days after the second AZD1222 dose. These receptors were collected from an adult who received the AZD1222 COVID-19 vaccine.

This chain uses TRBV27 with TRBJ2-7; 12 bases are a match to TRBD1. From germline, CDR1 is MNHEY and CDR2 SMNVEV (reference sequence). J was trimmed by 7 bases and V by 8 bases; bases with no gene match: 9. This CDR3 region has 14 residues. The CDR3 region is CASSRGQGAREQYF. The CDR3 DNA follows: TGTGCCAGCTCTCGGGGACAGGGGGCGCGGGAGCAGTACTTC.

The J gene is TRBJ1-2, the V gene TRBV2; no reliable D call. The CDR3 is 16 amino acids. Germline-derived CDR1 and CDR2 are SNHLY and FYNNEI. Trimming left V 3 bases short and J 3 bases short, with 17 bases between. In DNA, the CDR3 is TGTGCCAGCAGTGACAACCGGATACGGACGGACTATGGCTACACCTTC. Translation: CASSDNRIRTDYGYTF.

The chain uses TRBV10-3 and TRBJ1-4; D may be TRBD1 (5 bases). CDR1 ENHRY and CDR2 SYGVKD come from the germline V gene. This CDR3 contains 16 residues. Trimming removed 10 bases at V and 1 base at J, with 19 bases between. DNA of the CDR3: TGTGCCACCGCGAGCTCCGGGGCTGTAACTAATGAAAAACTGTTTTTT. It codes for CATASSGAVTNEKLFF.

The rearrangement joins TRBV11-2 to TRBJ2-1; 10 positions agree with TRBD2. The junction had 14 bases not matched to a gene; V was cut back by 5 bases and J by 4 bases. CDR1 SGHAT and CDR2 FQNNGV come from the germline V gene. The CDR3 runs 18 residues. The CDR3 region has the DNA TGTGCCAGCAGCCCTCGGGGGAGGGGGACTAGCGAATACAATGAGCAGTTCTTC. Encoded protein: CASSPRGRGTSEYNEQFF. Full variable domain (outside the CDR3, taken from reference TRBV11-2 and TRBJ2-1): EAGVAQSPRYKIIEKRQSVAFWCNPISGHATLYWYQQILGQGPKLLIQFQNNGVVDDSQLPKDRFSAERLKGVDSTLKIQPAKLEDSAVYLCASSPRGRGTSEYNEQFFGPGTRLTVL.

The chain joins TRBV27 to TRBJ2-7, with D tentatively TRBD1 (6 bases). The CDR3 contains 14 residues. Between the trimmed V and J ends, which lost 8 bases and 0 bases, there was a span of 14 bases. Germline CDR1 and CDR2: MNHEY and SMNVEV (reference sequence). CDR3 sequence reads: CASQGGGPSYEQYF. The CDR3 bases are TGTGCCAGCCAAGGTGGGGGCCCCTCCTACGAGCAGTACTTC.

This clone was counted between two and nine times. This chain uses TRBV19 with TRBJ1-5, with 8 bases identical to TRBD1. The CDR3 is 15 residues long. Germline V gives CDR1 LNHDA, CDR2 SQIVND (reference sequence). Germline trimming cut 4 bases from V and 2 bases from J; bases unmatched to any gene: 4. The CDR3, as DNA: TGTGCCAGTAGTAGACAGGGGAAGGGCAATCAGCCCCAGCATTTT. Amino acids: CASSRQGKGNQPQHF.

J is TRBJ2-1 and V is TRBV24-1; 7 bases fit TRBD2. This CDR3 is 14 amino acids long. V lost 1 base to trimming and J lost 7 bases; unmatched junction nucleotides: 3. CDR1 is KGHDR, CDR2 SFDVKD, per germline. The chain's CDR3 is CATSDFTGGNEQFF. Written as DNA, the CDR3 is TGTGCCACCAGTGATTTTACGGGGGGAAATGAGCAGTTCTTC.

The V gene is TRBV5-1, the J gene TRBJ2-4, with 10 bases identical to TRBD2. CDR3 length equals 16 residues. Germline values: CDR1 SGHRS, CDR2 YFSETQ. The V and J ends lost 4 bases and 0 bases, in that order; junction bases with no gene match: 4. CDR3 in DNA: TGCGCCAGCAGCCCGACTAGCGGGTTAGCCAAAAACATTCAGTACTTC. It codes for CASSPTSGLAKNIQYF.

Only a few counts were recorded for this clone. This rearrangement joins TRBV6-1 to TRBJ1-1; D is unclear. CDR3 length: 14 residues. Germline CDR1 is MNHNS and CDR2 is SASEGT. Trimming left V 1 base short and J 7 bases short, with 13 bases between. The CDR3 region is CASSEGLWGSEAFF. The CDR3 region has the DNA TGTGCCAGCAGTGAAGGTTTGTGGGGAAGTGAAGCTTTCTTT.